The T cell receptor beta chain under discussion was sequenced for a study of cytomegalovirus exposure and HLA in healthy donors. Overall study context: The Caucasian-associated ancestry cluster contained 81% of the approximately 430 genotyped donors. Findings and caveats of the study: In a later analysis, TCR beta V- and J-gene trimming showed a link to a missense DCLRE1C variant.

This clone occurred once. Its target is unknown. CDR1 is SGHRS and CDR2 is YFSETQ in the germline V gene. V dropped 5 bases and J dropped 7 bases, with 12 bases sitting between them. The CDR3 totals 13 residues. Vbeta (60) and Jbeta (13) primers were used in the PCR. Method: immunoSEQ multiplex PCR; TCRdb's copy keeps in-frame clones and lacks some. The sample lists about 200,000 clones, about 80% occurring once. The TCR comes from a man aged 30 to 45 in good health and CMV-seronegative. V is TRBV5-1 and J is TRBJ1-4; no clear D gene. The sample taken for sequencing was PBMCs. The CDR3 here is CASREGDLEKLFF. CDR3 sequence (DNA): TGCGCCAGCAGAGAGGGTGACCTTGAAAAACTGTTTTTT.